This T cell receptor beta chain stems from a study of OX40 agonist ivuxolimab in advanced cancers. The assay was immunoSEQ multiplex PCR, and TCRdb's table has in-frame clones only and misses some. The sample holds around 72,000 clones; approximately 89% are singletons and the top ten take less than 2.5%. Overall study results and limits: Low levels of normalized T-cell clonal expansion also appeared in some nonresponders.

The germline CDR1 and CDR2 sequences are SGHTA and FQGNSA. CDR3 length: 16 residues. With 5 bases clipped from V and 1 base from J, the junction kept 6 bases outside the gene matches. On this clone itself: The antigen remains unidentified.

The chain links TRBV7-2 to TRBJ1-3, with 9 bases matching TRBD1. This TCR was recovered from an adult with an advanced solid tumor such as melanoma, head and neck, liver or kidney cancer. The input for sequencing was CD4+ or CD8+ T cells sorted from blood, taken in a trial of the OX40 agonist ivuxolimab. The CDR3 bases are TGTGCCAGCAGCCCAAACAGGGGGCGATCTGGAAACACCATATATTTT. This sequence encodes CASSPNRGRSGNTIYF.